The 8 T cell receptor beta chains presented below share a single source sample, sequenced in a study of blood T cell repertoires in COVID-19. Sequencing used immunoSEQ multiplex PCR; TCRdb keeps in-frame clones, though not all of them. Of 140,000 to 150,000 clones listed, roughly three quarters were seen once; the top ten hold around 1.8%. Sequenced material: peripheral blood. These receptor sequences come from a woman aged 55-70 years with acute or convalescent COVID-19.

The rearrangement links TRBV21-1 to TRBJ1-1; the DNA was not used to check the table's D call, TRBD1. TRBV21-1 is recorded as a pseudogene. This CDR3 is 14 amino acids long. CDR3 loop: CASSKPDRDTEAFF. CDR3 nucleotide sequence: TGTGCCAGCAGCAAACCGGACAGGGACACTGAAGCTTTCTTT.

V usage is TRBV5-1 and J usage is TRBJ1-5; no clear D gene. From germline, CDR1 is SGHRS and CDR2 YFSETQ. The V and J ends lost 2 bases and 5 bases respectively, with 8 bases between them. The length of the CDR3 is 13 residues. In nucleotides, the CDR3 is TGCGCCAGCAGCTTAGGAGGGTATCAGCCCCAGCATTTT. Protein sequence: CASSLGGYQPQHF.

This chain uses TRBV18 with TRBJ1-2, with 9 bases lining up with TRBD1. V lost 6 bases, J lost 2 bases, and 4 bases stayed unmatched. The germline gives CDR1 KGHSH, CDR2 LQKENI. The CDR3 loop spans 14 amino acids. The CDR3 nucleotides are TGTGCCAGCTCCCCCGGGACAGGGAACTATGGCTACACCTTC. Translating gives CASSPGTGNYGYTF. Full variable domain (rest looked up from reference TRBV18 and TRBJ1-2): NAGVMQNPRHLVRRRGQEARLRCSPMKGHSHVYWYRQLPEEGLKFMVYLQKENIIDESGMPKERFSAEFPKEGPSILRIQQVVRGDSAAYFCASSPGTGNYGYTFGSGTRLTVV.

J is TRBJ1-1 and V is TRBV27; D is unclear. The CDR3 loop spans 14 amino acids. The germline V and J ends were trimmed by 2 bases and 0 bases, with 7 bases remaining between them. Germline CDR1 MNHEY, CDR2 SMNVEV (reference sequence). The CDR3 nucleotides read TGTGCCAGCAGTTTAGCACAGATGAACACTGAAGCTTTCTTT. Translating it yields CASSLAQMNTEAFF.

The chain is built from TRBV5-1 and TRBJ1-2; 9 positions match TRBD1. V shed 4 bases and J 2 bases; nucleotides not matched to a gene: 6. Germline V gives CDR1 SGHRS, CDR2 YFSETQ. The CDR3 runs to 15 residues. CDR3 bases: TGCGCCAGCAGCCCCGGACAGGGGACAAACTATGGCTACACCTTC. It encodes CASSPGQGTNYGYTF. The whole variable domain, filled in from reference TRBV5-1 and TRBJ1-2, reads KAGVTQTPRYLIKTRGQQVTLSCSPISGHRSVSWYQQTPGQGLQFLFEYFSETQRNKGNFPGRFSGRQFSNSRSEMNVSTLELGDSALYLCASSPGQGTNYGYTFGSGTRLTVV.

CDR3 sequence (DNA): TGTGCCAGCAGTTCAACGGGGGGCCCAAATTCACCCCTCCACTTT. Translation gives CASSSTGGPNSPLHF. The chain links TRBV28 to TRBJ1-6; D possibly corresponds to TRBD1 (6 bases). V lost 4 bases and J 7 bases, leaving 14 bases between the germline ends. The CDR3 consists of 15 residues. In germline, CDR1 is MDHEN, CDR2 SYDVKM.

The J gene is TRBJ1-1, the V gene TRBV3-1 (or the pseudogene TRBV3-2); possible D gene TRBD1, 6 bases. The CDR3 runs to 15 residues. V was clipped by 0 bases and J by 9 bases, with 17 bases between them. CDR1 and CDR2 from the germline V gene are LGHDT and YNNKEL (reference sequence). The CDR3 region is CASSQDRRYREQAFF. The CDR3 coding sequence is TGTGCCAGCAGCCAAGATCGCCGATACAGGGAACAAGCTTTCTTT.

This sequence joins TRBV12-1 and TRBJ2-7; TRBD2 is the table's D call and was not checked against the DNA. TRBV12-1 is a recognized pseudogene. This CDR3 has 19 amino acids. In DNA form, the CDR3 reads TGTGCCAGCAGCTTTTTTCACCCCCCAGGACGGGAGGGGACGTACGAGCAGTACTTC. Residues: CASSFFHPPGREGTYEQYF.